These 20 T cell receptor beta chains were all obtained from the same sample, sequenced in a study of CD8+CD57+ T cells in acquired aplastic anemia. Patients selected for sequencing had displayed CD8+CD57+ cell expansion by flow cytometry. For CDR3 and TCR beta VDJ profiling, genomic DNA was the template used. TCRdb called the reads again in MiXCR, with one record for every CDR3 protein. The table includes about 290,000 distinct CDR3 sequences, about 50% detected once. The sequenced sample was sorted CD4+, CD8+, or CD8+CD57+ T cells (not recorded which) from PBMCs. All receptors derive from a human donor with aplastic anemia.

The genes are TRBV6-5 and TRBJ2-7; D might be TRBD1 or TRBD2, each matching 6 bases. The length of the CDR3 is 13 residues. V was cut by 4 bases and J by 7 bases, with 14 bases left in between. The V gene's germline CDR1 is MNHEY and CDR2 SVGAGI. The DNA for the CDR3 is TGTGCCAGCAGTTCCCAGAGGGGGGCGGAGCAGTACTTC. Its protein product is CASSSQRGAEQYF.

In this sample, this clonotype turned up many times. This sequence joins TRBV6-1 and TRBJ1-3, with 9 positions matching TRBD1. The germline CDR1 and CDR2 sequences are MNHNS and SASEGT. V was clipped by 6 bases and J by 2 bases; unmatched bases: 5. This CDR3 is built from 15 residues. The chain's CDR3 is CASREQGAAGNTIYF. CDR3 nucleotide sequence: TGTGCCAGCAGAGAACAGGGGGCGGCTGGAAACACCATATATTTT.

This clonotype was counted ten times or more. V is TRBV5-1 and J is TRBJ1-1; D perhaps matches TRBD1 (6 bases). Trimming took 5 bases from V and 2 from J, leaving 19 bases between them. CDR1 is SGHRS, CDR2 YFSETQ, per germline. CDR3 length equals 16 residues. In DNA form, the CDR3 reads TGCGCCAGCAGTCCTTATACAGGGTCGAGAAACACTGAAGCTTTCTTT. Its protein is CASSPYTGSRNTEAFF.

This clonotype was picked up one time. The chain recombines TRBV20-1 with TRBJ1-1, with 8 bases identical to TRBD1. This CDR3 has 15 residues. Germline V gives CDR1 DFQATT, CDR2 SNEGSKA (reference sequence). This CDR3 is CSSRGTGVGDTEAFF. The CDR3 DNA follows: TGCAGCTCACGCGGGACAGGCGTAGGAGACACTGAAGCTTTCTTT.

This clonotype has a count of ten or more. DNA for the CDR3: TGTGCCAGCAGCTTAACGACAGGGCACAATGGCTACACCTTC. Protein: CASSLTTGHNGYTF. The V and J genes are TRBV7-8 and TRBJ1-2, with 7 bases matching TRBD1. The length of the CDR3 is 14 residues. J lost 6 bases, V lost 2 bases, and 6 bases had no gene match. Germline CDR1 and CDR2: SGHVS and FQNEAQ.

The J gene is TRBJ2-5, the V gene TRBV20-1; D may be TRBD2 (5 bases). Trimming left V 3 bases short and J 5 bases short, with 10 bases between. The CDR3 runs 12 residues. Germline assignment: CDR1 DFQATT and CDR2 SNEGSKA (reference sequence). The CDR3 protein is CSARRVGETQYF. The CDR3 coding sequence is TGCAGTGCTAGGCGGGTGGGGGAGACCCAGTACTTC.

CDR3 in DNA: TGTGCCAGCAGCTCGTTGACAGAGAACACTGAAGCTTTCTTT. Protein sequence: CASSSLTENTEAFF. J is TRBJ1-1 and V is TRBV7-9; D perhaps matches TRBD1 (5 bases). Germline V gene lookup returns CDR1 SEHNR and CDR2 FQNEAQ (reference sequence). This CDR3 spans 14 amino acids. V was cut by 4 bases and J by 1 base, with 10 bases left in between.

The chain employs TRBV20-1 and TRBJ2-7; unclear D gene. Germline CDR1 reads DFQATT; CDR2 reads SNEGSKA (reference sequence). V gave up 3 bases and J gave up 2 bases, with 8 bases separating them. The CDR3 is 12 residues long. The CDR3 is CSASGPTYEQYF. In nucleotides, the CDR3 is TGCAGTGCTAGCGGCCCTACCTACGAGCAGTACTTC.

J is TRBJ2-2 and V is TRBV29-1; a possible D gene is TRBD1 (5 bases). CDR1 is SQVTM and CDR2 is ANQGSEA in the germline V gene. The CDR3 spans 11 residues. The germline V and J ends were trimmed by 3 bases and 8 bases, with 7 bases remaining between them. CDR3 protein: CSVDRAGELFF. CDR3 nucleotides: TGCAGCGTTGACAGGGCTGGGGAGCTGTTTTTT.

V is TRBV29-1 and J is TRBJ2-1; 10 nucleotides align to TRBD2. The V segment lost 7 bases and the J segment 4 bases; nucleotides outside the gene matches: 4. The CDR3 loop spans 13 amino acids. Germline V gives CDR1 SQVTM, CDR2 ANQGSEA. In DNA, the CDR3 is TGCAGCGCGAGCGGGAGGGGGTACAATGAGCAGTTCTTC. Amino acids: CSASGRGYNEQFF.

The chain uses TRBV2 and TRBJ1-1; 8 bases are shared with TRBD1. There are 13 residues in the CDR3. Trimming cost V 5 bases and J 4 bases; bases outside gene matches: 3. In germline, CDR1 is SNHLY, CDR2 FYNNEI. CDR3 amino acids: CASSPGGITEAFF. In DNA, the CDR3 is TGTGCCAGCAGTCCAGGGGGCATCACTGAAGCTTTCTTT. Full variable domain (remainder filled in from reference TRBV2 and TRBJ1-1): EPEVTQTPSHQVTQMGQEVILRCVPISNHLYFYWYRQILGQKVEFLVSFYNNEISEKSEIFDDQFSVERPDGSNFTLKIRSTKLEDSAMYFCASSPGGITEAFFGQGTRLTVV.

The sample holds many counts of this clonotype. J is TRBJ1-2 and V is TRBV5-1; TRBD1 matches 7 bases. Trimming took 3 bases from V and 6 from J; bases not matched to a gene: 8. The CDR3 is made up of 14 amino acids. Germline CDR1 SGHRS, CDR2 YFSETQ. The CDR3 spells CASSSRQGGDGYTF. CDR3 bases: TGCGCCAGCAGCTCGAGACAGGGTGGGGATGGCTACACCTTC.

The chain employs TRBV7-2 and TRBJ2-7; 8 bases agree with TRBD2. This CDR3 is built from 15 residues. Trimming removed 2 bases from V and 2 bases from J; junction bases left unmatched: 5. The germline V gene has CDR1 SGHTA and CDR2 FQGNSA. The CDR3: CASSLSGSDPYEQYF. The CDR3 coding sequence is TGTGCCAGCAGCTTAAGCGGGAGCGACCCCTACGAGCAGTACTTC. The entire variable domain, with the rest obtained from reference TRBV7-2 and TRBJ2-7, is as follows: GAGVSQSPSNKVTEKGKDVELRCDPISGHTALYWYRQSLGQGLEFLIYFQGNSAPDKSGLPSDRFSAERTGGSVSTLTIQRTQQEDSAVYLCASSLSGSDPYEQYFGPGTRLTVT.

This CDR3 reads CASTEIGRAYEQYF. The CDR3 region has the DNA TGTGCCAGCACCGAAATCGGGAGGGCCTACGAGCAGTACTTC. This chain joins TRBV12-3 or TRBV12-4 and TRBJ2-7; 8 positions agree with TRBD2. The J segment lost 2 bases and the V segment lost 7 bases, leaving 7 bases of the junction unmatched. The CDR3 runs 14 residues.

V usage is TRBV29-1 and J usage is TRBJ2-7, with 8 bases lining up with TRBD2. V shed 0 bases and J 5 bases; nucleotides not matched to a gene: 12. CDR3 length: 16 residues. Germline assignment: CDR1 SQVTM and CDR2 ANQGSEA. In DNA form, the CDR3 reads TGCAGCGTTGAAGACCGGGAGGGTGGGATAGCTAACGAGCAGTACTTC. Its translation: CSVEDREGGIANEQYF.

The chain joins TRBV10-3 to TRBJ2-1; D could derive from TRBD1 or TRBD2 (5 bases each). V shed 4 bases and J shed 9 bases, with 13 bases lying between them. CDR1 and CDR2 from the germline V gene are ENHRY and SYGVKD. The CDR3 sequence is 13 residues long. This CDR3 reads CAISAGGSGEQFF. In DNA, the CDR3 is TGTGCCATCAGTGCTGGGGGATCGGGTGAGCAGTTCTTC.

This chain links TRBV9 with TRBJ2-1; tentatively, D is TRBD1 (6 bases). The germline CDR1 and CDR2 sequences are SGDLS and YYNGEE. CDR3 length: 11 residues. Written as DNA, the CDR3 is TGTGCAACCGGGACACGTTTTGAGCAGTTCTTC. This codes for CATGTRFEQFF.

The chain couples TRBV15 to TRBJ2-7, with unresolved D. The CDR3 length is 14 residues. Germline V gene sequence: CDR1 LNHNV, CDR2 YYDKDF (reference sequence). V shed 2 bases and J shed 0 bases, with 8 bases lying between them. In DNA, the CDR3 is TGTGCCACCAGCAGACCCGCGGTCTCCTACGAGCAGTACTTC. It encodes CATSRPAVSYEQYF.

This clonotype was counted ten times or more. V is TRBV18 and J is TRBJ2-2; D not certain. The CDR3 has 11 amino acids. V lost 5 bases, J lost 5 bases, and 3 bases lay in between. Germline CDR1 reads KGHSH; CDR2 reads LQKENI. The DNA for the CDR3 is TGTGCCAGCTCAACGACCGGGGAGCTGTTTTTT. This sequence encodes CASSTTGELFF.

This clonotype has more than one count but fewer than ten. This chain links TRBV7-6 with TRBJ2-7; D is uncertain. This CDR3 spans 15 amino acids. Germline-derived CDR1 and CDR2 are SGHVS and FNYEAQ. Trimming took 5 bases from V and 0 from J, leaving 14 bases between them. The CDR3 region is CASSVEAASSYEQYF. CDR3 coding DNA: TGTGCCAGCAGCGTCGAGGCAGCTAGCTCCTACGAGCAGTACTTC.